This T cell receptor beta chain was recorded in a study of memory CD4+ T cells and cytomegalovirus serostatus. CDR1 and CDR2 (germline): SGHDT, YYEEEE. CDR3 length: 14 residues. After removal of 4 bases from V and 4 bases from J, the junction contained 7 bases not matched to a gene. Assay: immunoSEQ multiplex PCR; the TCRdb copy retains only in-frame clones and omits some. Among 35,000 to 50,000 clones listed, about 82% were seen once. Single viable CD3+CD4+CD8-CD45RO+ cells were sorted as the memory CD4+ T cells. After thawing, CD4+ T cells were positively selected. The specimen sequenced was memory CD4+ T cells from blood. The TCR was taken from an adult in good health and CMV-seronegative. The rearrangement joins TRBV5-6 to TRBJ2-7, with 8 bases fitting TRBD1. CDR3 coding DNA: TGTGCCAGCAGCAGGCTGGACAGGGCTTACGAGCAGTACTTC. Protein: CASSRLDRAYEQYF.